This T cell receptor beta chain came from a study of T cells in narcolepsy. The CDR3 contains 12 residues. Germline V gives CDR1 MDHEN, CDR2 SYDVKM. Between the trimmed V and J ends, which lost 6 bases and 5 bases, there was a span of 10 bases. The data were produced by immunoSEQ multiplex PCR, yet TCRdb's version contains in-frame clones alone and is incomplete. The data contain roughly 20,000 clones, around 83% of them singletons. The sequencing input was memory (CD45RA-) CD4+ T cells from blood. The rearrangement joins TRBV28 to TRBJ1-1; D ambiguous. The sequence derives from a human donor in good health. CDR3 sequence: CASRPGGTEAFF. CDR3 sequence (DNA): TGTGCCAGCAGACCGGGAGGGACTGAAGCTTTCTTT. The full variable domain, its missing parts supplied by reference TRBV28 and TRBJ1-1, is DVKVTQSSRYLVKRTGEKVFLECVQDMDHENMFWYRQDPGLGLRLIYFSYDVKMKEKGDIPEGYSVSREKKERFSLILESASTNQTSMYLCASRPGGTEAFFGQGTRLTVV.